The 10 T cell receptor beta chains below were found in one sample sequenced in a study of response to subunit inactivated influenza vaccine. One entry per CDR3 protein, called by TCRdb with MiXCR from the RT-PCR reads. The sample has about 780,000 distinct CDR3 sequences, around a sixth seen once. Source: PBMCs from blood, taken 4 to 6 days after vaccination. The receptors stem from a man between 50 and 59 years old who received an inactivated influenza vaccine.

The chain links TRBV6-5 to TRBJ2-2, with D perhaps TRBD1 or TRBD2 (7 bases each). V was clipped by 2 bases and J by 5 bases, with 18 bases between them. In germline, CDR1 is MNHEY, CDR2 SVGAGI. The CDR3 spans 17 residues. CDR3: CASSYPDRAGRTGELFF. The CDR3 bases are TGTGCCAGCAGTTACCCCGACAGGGCCGGGAGGACCGGGGAGCTGTTTTTT.

The chain links TRBV20-1 to TRBJ2-1; 12 bases match TRBD2. V shed 1 base and J 15 bases; nucleotides not matched to a gene: 7. CDR3 length equals 13 residues. The germline V gene encodes CDR1 DFQATT and CDR2 SNEGSKA (reference sequence). The CDR3 DNA reads as TGCAGTGCTAGAGTCCCTAGCGGGGGGGCTCGGTTCTTC. This encodes CSARVPSGGARFF.

The chain recombines TRBV20-1 with TRBJ1-5; 7 positions agree with TRBD1. The CDR3 totals 15 residues. J gave up 2 bases and V 1 base, and 5 bases lay outside the gene matches. The germline CDR1 and CDR2 sequences are DFQATT and SNEGSKA (reference sequence). The CDR3 loop is CSARGLGGRNQPQHF. The CDR3 nucleotides are TGCAGTGCTAGAGGCCTAGGGGGCCGCAATCAGCCCCAGCATTTT.

This clonotype was observed a few times. This chain joins TRBV28 and TRBJ2-1; TRBD2 matches 9 bases. Germline CDR1 MDHEN, CDR2 SYDVKM. With 7 bases clipped from V and 9 bases from J, the junction kept 10 bases outside the gene matches. This CDR3 contains 14 residues. In DNA, the CDR3 is TGTGCCAGCAACGAGGCGGGAGGGCCTATTGAGCAGTTCTTC. Encoded protein: CASNEAGGPIEQFF.

This sequence joins TRBV5-1 and TRBJ2-7; a weak D match, TRBD2 (5 bases). Trimming took off 5 bases at V and 0 bases at J, with 12 bases between the two ends. CDR3 length equals 14 residues. CDR1 SGHRS and CDR2 YFSETQ come from the germline V gene. CDR3: CASSFGESSYEQYF. The CDR3 nucleotides are TGCGCCAGCAGTTTCGGGGAGAGCTCCTACGAGCAGTACTTC.

This clonotype was counted only a few times. The rearrangement links TRBV6-5 to TRBJ1-5, with TRBD1 as a possible D gene (6 bases). The ends were cut back, 0 bases at V and 0 bases at J, with 9 bases in the middle. CDR1 MNHEY and CDR2 SVGAGI come from the germline V gene. The CDR3 sequence is 16 residues long. CDR3 sequence reads: CASSYSRGSSNQPQHF. CDR3 DNA sequence: TGTGCCAGCAGTTACTCGAGGGGGTCTAGCAATCAGCCCCAGCATTTT.

This clonotype was counted many times. V and J are TRBV6-5 and TRBJ2-7; D is uncertain. This CDR3 contains 11 residues. Germline V gene data show CDR1 as MNHEY and CDR2 as SVGAGI. Trimming took 2 bases from V and 7 from J, leaving 6 bases between them. CDR3 in amino acids: CASSYRQEQYF. CDR3 coding DNA: TGTGCCAGCAGTTACCGTCAGGAGCAGTACTTC.

This chain links TRBV7-2 with TRBJ2-5; D is perhaps TRBD2 (6 bases). Germline V CDR1 and CDR2: SGHTA, FQGNSA. This CDR3 contains 15 residues. Between the trimmed V and J ends, which lost 5 bases and 5 bases, there was a span of 18 bases. CDR3 DNA sequence: TGTGCCAGCAGCACAACTAGCTTCACGGCGGAGACCCAGTACTTC. As protein: CASSTTSFTAETQYF.

Many counts were recorded for this clonotype. The chain employs TRBV12-3 or TRBV12-4 and TRBJ2-2; D is unresolved. This CDR3 is built from 14 residues. Trimming stripped 4 bases from V and 7 bases from J, with 13 bases between. In DNA, the CDR3 is TGTGCCAGCAGTTATTTTCAGCCCAACGGGGAGCTGTTTTTT. This gives the protein CASSYFQPNGELFF.

This clonotype came up once. The chain is built from TRBV15 and TRBJ2-3; 11 nucleotides agree with TRBD1. Germline-derived CDR1 and CDR2 are LNHNV and YYDKDF (reference sequence). This CDR3 has 17 residues. J lost 7 bases, V lost 3 bases, and 12 bases had no gene match. The CDR3 DNA reads as TGTGCCACCAGCAGCCCCCAGGGACAGGGGGTAAGAAATACGCAGTATTTT. Amino acids: CATSSPQGQGVRNTQYF.